This T cell receptor beta chain comes out of a study of T cell responses to AZD1222 COVID-19 vaccine. Repertoires were generated with immunoSEQ multiplex PCR, while TCRdb's copy carries only in-frame clones and drops some. The table shows roughly 120,000 clones, with under 90% occurring only once. In its sample, this clone was seen once. This CDR3 contains 15 residues. The germline V and J ends were trimmed by 6 bases and 0 bases, with 15 bases remaining between them. Germline V CDR1 and CDR2: SQVTM, ANQGSEA. This TCR derives from an adult in good health. This chain links TRBV29-1 with TRBJ1-3, with D possibly matching TRBD1 (6 bases). The starting material was peripheral blood, obtained on day 0 of AZD1222 vaccination. Written as DNA, the CDR3 is TGCAGCGTACGGGGGGGGCTCTCCTCTGGAAACACCATATATTTT. Protein product: CSVRGGLSSGNTIYF.